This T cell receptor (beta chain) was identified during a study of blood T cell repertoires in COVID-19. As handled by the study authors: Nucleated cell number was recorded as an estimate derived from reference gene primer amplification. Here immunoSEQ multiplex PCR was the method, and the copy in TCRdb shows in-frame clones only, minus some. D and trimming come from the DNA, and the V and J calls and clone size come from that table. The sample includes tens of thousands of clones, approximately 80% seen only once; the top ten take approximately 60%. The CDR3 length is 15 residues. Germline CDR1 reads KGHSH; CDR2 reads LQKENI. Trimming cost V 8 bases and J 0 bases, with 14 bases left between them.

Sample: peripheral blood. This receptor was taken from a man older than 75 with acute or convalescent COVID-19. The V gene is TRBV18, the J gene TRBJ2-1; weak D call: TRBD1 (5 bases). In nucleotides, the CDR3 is TGTGCCAGCGCCTTACAGGTTAGCTCCTACAATGAGCAGTTCTTC. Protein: CASALQVSSYNEQFF.